This TCR beta chain originates from a study of graft-versus-host responses after intestinal transplantation. Across the whole study: Induction with anti-thymocyte globulin, then tacrolimus and steroids for about 3 years, was given to all recipients. Study results and caveats: Allografts of one patient group, those with graft-donor T cell macrochimerism, had high graft-versus-host to host-versus-graft clonal ratios. GvH clone levels peaked in circulation, and this peak was associated with early post-transplant HvG declines.

The CDR3 is made up of 16 amino acids. V lost 5 bases to trimming and J lost 3 bases, with 16 bases between them. From germline, CDR1 is MDHEN and CDR2 SYDVKM. Profiling relied on immunoSEQ multiplex PCR, and the TCRdb table lists in-frame clones only, not all of them. In the table there are around 100,000 clones, 90% to 95% of which are singletons. Only one count was recorded for this clone. Its specificity is not known. Sequencing was performed on unstimulated CD8+ T cells sorted from spleen or lymph node cells, taken before transplant. V gene TRBV28 combines with J gene TRBJ2-2, with D possibly matching TRBD1 (6 bases). The TCR comes from a human donor who was the organ donor for an intestinal transplant. The DNA for the CDR3 is TGTGCCAGCAGTCCCCTTCGGACAGAGGACACCGGGGAGCTGTTTTTT. Translated: CASSPLRTEDTGELFF.